These 5 T cell receptor beta chains originate from one sample sequenced in a study of PD-1 blockade in classical Hodgkin lymphoma. TCRdb's table, derived via immunoSEQ multiplex PCR, lists solely in-frame clones and lacks some. The sample records approximately 6,300 clones, roughly two thirds being singletons. Time point here: cycle 4 day 1 (C4D1), after more than five weeks of nivolumab. Each patient's relapse followed autologous stem cell transplantation, and brentuximab vedotin exposure varied. Thawed PBMCs were subjected to magnetic negative selection, which yielded isolated CD8+ T cells. Sequencing used CD8+ T cells from blood, obtained before the fourth cycle of nivolumab. The receptors derive from a human donor with classical Hodgkin lymphoma.

The chain carries TRBV7-7 and TRBJ2-5, with D hard to call. V gave up 5 bases and J gave up 1 base, with 14 bases separating them. This CDR3 is built from 15 residues. Germline CDR1 reads SSHAT; CDR2 reads FNYEAQ (reference sequence). DNA of the CDR3: TGTGCCAGCAGCCTGGTGCAGGCAGGCCAAGAGACCCAGTACTTC. This gives the protein CASSLVQAGQETQYF.

This sequence joins TRBV7-7 and TRBJ2-5, with 12 bases identical to TRBD2. The DNA end lines up better with TRBJ2-7; the J call may be wrong. Germline lookup yields CDR1 SSHAT and CDR2 FNYEAQ (reference sequence). This CDR3 region has 15 residues. The CDR3 region has the DNA TGTGCCAGCAGCTTACTAGCGGGAGGGCCGAGCGAGCAGTACTTC. Amino acid sequence: CASSLLAGGPSEQYF.

The table lists this clone with a few counts. The gene calls are TRBV27 and TRBJ2-1; D remains unclear. V dropped 5 bases and J dropped 2 bases, with 1 base sitting between them. Germline V gene data show CDR1 as MNHEY and CDR2 as SMNVEV (reference sequence). This CDR3 region has 11 residues. The CDR3 sequence is CASSTYNEQFF. The CDR3 coding sequence is TGTGCCAGCAGTACCTACAATGAGCAGTTCTTC.

The chain is built from TRBV4-1 and TRBJ2-3, with a possible D match to TRBD2 (6 bases). This CDR3 has 16 residues. Trimming stripped 1 base from V and 9 bases from J, with 20 bases between. Germline CDR1 MGHRA, CDR2 YSYEKL. The DNA of the CDR3 is TGCGCCAGCAGCCAAGTCTGGCCATCTACGGGAGCAACGCAGTATTTT. Encoded protein: CASSQVWPSTGATQYF.

The chain couples TRBV5-1 to TRBJ2-3; 8 bases line up with TRBD2. The CDR3 runs 16 residues. V shed 0 bases and J 5 bases; nucleotides not matched to a gene: 8. In germline, CDR1 is SGHRS, CDR2 YFSETQ. The CDR3 loop reads CASSLGLGLVLDTQYF. CDR3 nucleotides: TGCGCCAGCAGCTTGGGTTTGGGACTAGTTTTAGATACGCAGTATTTT.